Listed here are 29 T cell receptor beta chains from one sample, sequenced in a study of spatial heterogeneity in lung cancer. Notes on the study in general: In tumors, expanded intratumoral alpha and beta TCR counts tracked mutation counts.

Time point given: sample taken at primary tumor resection. These receptors lack a known antigen. Using its own MiXCR run on the 5' RACE reads, TCRdb lists one record per CDR3 protein. Altogether around 2,700 distinct CDR3 sequences are present, 5.5% being singletons, with the ten largest covering 18%. The starting material was lung tumor tissue, obtained at surgery. The origin of the receptors is a male donor with early-stage non-small cell lung cancer.

By sample share, this clonotype is medium-sized. Since it is a stray read in a library aimed at alpha chains, this beta chain has a size that is not meaningful. The V call is TRBV6-5, the J call TRBJ2-3; tentatively, D is TRBD1 or TRBD2 (5 bases each). The CDR3 covers 17 residues. Germline V gives CDR1 MNHEY, CDR2 SVGAGI. Trimming took off 0 bases at V and 0 bases at J, with 13 bases between the two ends. The CDR3 nucleotides read TGTGCCAGCAGTTACTCGTTGCCCGGGACGAGCACAGATACGCAGTATTTT. Its protein is CASSYSLPGTSTDTQYF.

This clonotype ranks as medium-sized. This beta chain lies outside the target of a library built for alpha chains; its clone size means little. V is TRBV28 and J is TRBJ2-1, with 8 bases fitting TRBD2. CDR3 length: 12 residues. V trimming: 2 bases; J trimming: 13 bases; junction bases outside the gene matches: 4. CDR1 is MDHEN, CDR2 SYDVKM, per germline. CDR3 sequence reads: CASSLGREVQFF. The CDR3 coding sequence is TGTGCCAGCAGTTTAGGGCGGGAGGTTCAGTTCTTC.

This clonotype is medium-sized by share. This beta chain lies outside the target of a library built for alpha chains; its clone size means little. V gene TRBV2 combines with J gene TRBJ1-5, with D perhaps TRBD1 (5 bases). Germline lookup yields CDR1 SNHLY and CDR2 FYNNEI. This CDR3 is built from 15 residues. Trimming left V 4 bases short and J 0 bases short, with 10 bases between. The CDR3, as DNA: TGTGCCAGCAGTGGGCGGACAAATAGCAATCAGCCCCAGCATTTT. It codes for CASSGRTNSNQPQHF.

In its sample, this clonotype is medium-sized (0.01 to 0.1%). This beta chain is an off-target read within a library intended for alpha chains, so its frequency means little. The gene calls are TRBV5-1 and TRBJ2-7; D call uncertain. Germline V gives CDR1 SGHRS, CDR2 YFSETQ. The CDR3 runs 15 residues. The V gene lost 1 base and the J gene lost 2 bases, with 13 bases spanning the gap. This CDR3 reads CASSLTPDQTYEQYF. In nucleotides, the CDR3 is TGCGCCAGCAGCTTGACGCCCGACCAAACCTACGAGCAGTACTTC. Together with reference TRBV5-1 and TRBJ2-7, the CDR3 gives the full variable domain: KAGVTQTPRYLIKTRGQQVTLSCSPISGHRSVSWYQQTPGQGLQFLFEYFSETQRNKGNFPGRFSGRQFSNSRSEMNVSTLELGDSALYLCASSLTPDQTYEQYFGPGTRLTVT.

This clonotype ranks as medium-sized. Being off target in a library aimed at alpha chains, this beta chain has a size of little meaning. The rearrangement links TRBV20-1 to TRBJ2-2; 8 positions match TRBD1. The ends lost 3 bases at V and 9 bases at J; junction bases unmatched: 9. Germline-derived CDR1 and CDR2 are DFQATT and SNEGSKA (reference sequence). This CDR3 is 14 amino acids long. In DNA, the CDR3 is TGCAGTGCTAGTCCCGGGACAGGTGTAAGGGAGCTGTTTTTT. Amino acids: CSASPGTGVRELFF.

A note on this clonotype: The size of this beta chain means little, since it is a stray read in a library made for alpha chains. The chain carries TRBV13 and TRBJ1-1; the D is unclear. Germline V gene sequence: CDR1 PRHDT, CDR2 FYEKMQ (reference sequence). Trimming left V 5 bases short and J 3 bases short, with 4 bases between. This CDR3 spans 11 amino acids. The CDR3 spells CASSLYTEAFF. The CDR3 DNA reads as TGTGCCAGCAGCCTATACACTGAAGCTTTCTTT.

By its share, this clonotype is medium-sized. This beta chain slipped into a library made for alpha chains as a stray read, so its size is not meaningful. V is TRBV28 and J is TRBJ1-5; TRBD1 agrees at 8 bases. The ends lost 5 bases at V and 3 bases at J; junction bases unmatched: 9. Germline CDR1 and CDR2: MDHEN and SYDVKM. The CDR3 totals 16 residues. The chain's CDR3 is CASSRLQGGSNQPQHF. As DNA, the CDR3 is TGTGCCAGCAGTAGGCTACAGGGGGGGTCCAATCAGCCCCAGCATTTT.

By sample share, this clonotype is medium-sized. This beta chain is a stray sequence in a library constructed for alpha chains; its clone size is not meaningful. The chain combines TRBV6-5 with TRBJ2-4; a possible D gene is TRBD1 (6 bases). CDR1 and CDR2 from the germline V gene are MNHEY and SVGAGI. V was shortened by 11 bases and J by 3 bases, with 20 bases between the two germline ends. CDR3 size: 15 residues. DNA of the CDR3: TGTGCCTCCTCGGACAGTGGGTACGACAAAAACATTCAGTACTTC. Its protein product is CASSDSGYDKNIQYF.

This clonotype was observed at least ten times. Little can be read into the size of this beta chain, an off-target read in a library designed for alpha chains. The V gene is TRBV12-3 or TRBV12-4, the J gene TRBJ1-6, with D tentatively TRBD1 (5 bases). This CDR3 region has 12 residues. The V end lost 8 bases, the J end lost 10 bases, and 12 bases lay between the germline ends. The CDR3 reads CASARVDSPLHF. CDR3 coding DNA: TGTGCCAGCGCCAGGGTAGACTCACCCCTCCACTTT.

This clonotype ranks as medium-sized. As an off-target read in a library built for alpha chains, this beta chain has a frequency of little significance. The rearrangement joins TRBV7-6 to TRBJ2-5; 12 bases are a match to TRBD2. Germline CDR1 and CDR2: SGHVS and FNYEAQ. This CDR3 comprises 18 residues. V was pared by 0 bases and J by 1 base, with 6 bases of the junction left unmatched. The DNA for the CDR3 is TGTGCCAGCAGCTTAGCGGCGGAGGGACTAGCGGGCCAAGAGACCCAGTACTTC. This codes for CASSLAAEGLAGQETQYF.

This clonotype was counted many times. Little can be read into the size of this beta chain, an off-target read in a library designed for alpha chains. The V gene is TRBV15, the J gene TRBJ1-2, with TRBD1 as a possible D gene (5 bases). This CDR3 has 14 amino acids. Per germline, CDR1 LNHNV and CDR2 YYDKDF (reference sequence). V lost 5 bases, J lost 4 bases, and 14 bases lay in between. The CDR3 nucleotides read TGTGCCACCAGCCTACAGGTGGTGAGCTATGGCTACACCTTC. Translation gives CATSLQVVSYGYTF.

This clonotype is labeled large. Because this beta chain is a stray read in a library intended to capture alpha chains, its abundance should not be given much weight. This chain links TRBV5-8 with TRBJ1-2, with no clear D. Germline V lookup: CDR1 SGHTS, CDR2 YDEGEE. V lost 0 bases and J 3 bases, leaving 3 bases between the germline ends. This CDR3 comprises 12 residues. The CDR3 reads CASSLADYGYTF. The DNA for the CDR3 is TGTGCCAGCAGCTTGGCCGACTATGGCTACACCTTC.

At least ten counts were recorded for this clonotype. The size of this beta chain means little, since it is a stray read in a library made for alpha chains. This chain links TRBV24-1 with TRBJ2-2; D unresolved. V lost 4 bases and J 5 bases, leaving 10 bases between the germline ends. CDR1 is KGHDR, CDR2 SFDVKD, per germline. The CDR3 sequence is 14 residues long. CDR3 sequence: CATSDRRPTGELFF. The CDR3 DNA reads TGTGCCACCAGTGACCGACGACCAACCGGGGAGCTGTTTTTT.

By share, this clonotype ranks as medium-sized. Little can be read into the size of this beta chain, an off-target read in a library designed for alpha chains. This chain connects TRBV7-8 to TRBJ2-7; D may be TRBD2 (5 bases). Trimming left V 5 bases short and J 5 bases short, with 16 bases between. Germline-derived CDR1 and CDR2 are SGHVS and FQNEAQ. This CDR3 has 14 residues. The CDR3 sequence is CASSQRATKDEQYF. The CDR3 nucleotides read TGTGCCAGCAGCCAGAGGGCAACTAAGGACGAGCAGTACTTC.

By proportion, this clonotype is medium-sized. A library prepared for alpha chains yielded this beta chain as an off-target read; its size is of little meaning. The chain has TRBV20-1 and TRBJ2-3; no clear D. The CDR3 is made up of 12 amino acids. With 3 bases removed from V and 0 bases from J, the gap between germline ends came to 4 bases. Germline V lookup: CDR1 DFQATT, CDR2 SNEGSKA (reference sequence). CDR3 protein: CSASGSTDTQYF. Here the CDR3 DNA reads TGCAGTGCTAGCGGGAGCACAGATACGCAGTATTTT.

This clonotype ranks as medium-sized. Since it is a stray read in a library aimed at alpha chains, this beta chain has a size that is not meaningful. The chain recombines TRBV10-3 with TRBJ1-1, with D maybe TRBD1 (6 bases). With 1 base removed from V and 6 bases from J, the gap between germline ends came to 12 bases. CDR3 length: 14 residues. The germline V gene encodes CDR1 ENHRY and CDR2 SYGVKD. This CDR3 is CAISEYRALAEAFF. The CDR3 DNA follows: TGTGCCATCAGTGAGTACAGGGCCTTGGCTGAAGCTTTCTTT.

The sample holds many counts of this clonotype. This beta chain turned up in a library designed for alpha chains; as an off-target read, its abundance says little. The chain carries TRBV7-8 and TRBJ2-7; D is unresolved. Trimming pared 4 bases from V and 2 bases from J, leaving 6 bases between. The CDR3 covers 12 residues. Germline CDR1 reads SGHVS; CDR2 reads FQNEAQ. In DNA form, the CDR3 reads TGTGCCAGCAGCTCCACCCCCTACGAGCAGTACTTC. It yields the protein CASSSTPYEQYF.

This clonotype is medium-sized. This beta chain turned up in a library designed for alpha chains; as an off-target read, its abundance says little. This chain uses TRBV12-3 or TRBV12-4 with TRBJ2-2, with 7 bases identical to TRBD1. The V and J ends lost 2 bases and 7 bases, in that order; junction bases with no gene match: 4. This CDR3 comprises 14 residues. CDR3 residues: CASSLPTGFGELFF. The CDR3 nucleotides are TGTGCCAGCAGTTTACCGACAGGGTTCGGGGAGCTGTTTTTT.

A remark on this clonotype: This beta chain is an off-target read within a library intended for alpha chains, so its frequency means little. The chain couples TRBV12-3 or TRBV12-4 to TRBJ1-5, with D hard to call. This CDR3 is 13 amino acids long. Deletions cut 5 bases from V and 5 bases from J, with 10 bases between. CDR3 residues: CASSPQEDQPQHF. CDR3 sequence (DNA): TGTGCCAGCAGTCCGCAGGAAGATCAGCCCCAGCATTTT.

By sample share, this clonotype is hyperexpanded (1% or more). This beta chain represents an off-target read in a library built for alpha chains; its size is of limited meaning. The chain recombines TRBV29-1 with TRBJ1-1; D call uncertain. V lost 6 bases, J lost 4 bases, and 15 bases lay in between. CDR3 length equals 13 residues. Germline V gene lookup returns CDR1 SQVTM and CDR2 ANQGSEA. CDR3 DNA sequence: TGCAGCGTCACGGAGGGATCGGGCACTGAAGCTTTCTTT. Translation: CSVTEGSGTEAFF. The full variable domain, rest sourced from reference TRBV29-1 and TRBJ1-1, is SAVISQKPSRDICQRGTSLTIQCQVDSQVTMMFWYRQQPGQSLTLIATANQGSEATYESGFVIDKFPISRPNLTFSTLTVSNMSPEDSSIYLCSVTEGSGTEAFFGQGTRLTVV.

This clonotype is labeled medium-sized (0.01 to 0.1%). Because the library targeted alpha chains, this beta chain is an off-target read whose size means little. The chain carries TRBV4-3 and TRBJ2-7; 9 positions match TRBD1. The CDR3 runs 17 residues. Germline V CDR1 and CDR2: LGHNA, YSLEER. Germline trimming cut 1 base from V and 6 bases from J; bases unmatched to any gene: 13. The CDR3 nucleotides read TGCGCCAGCAGCCAAGTCCCAGGACAGGGGAATCTACGCGAGCAGTACTTC. As protein: CASSQVPGQGNLREQYF.

By sample share, this clonotype is medium-sized. For a library built for alpha chains, this beta chain is a stray read; little rests on its size. CDR3 DNA: TGCGCCAGCAGCCAAGACCAGGGGTGGGGCTACACCTTC. Residues: CASSQDQGWGYTF. The genes are TRBV4-3 and TRBJ1-2; tentative D call: TRBD1 (6 bases). The V end lost 0 bases, the J end lost 8 bases, and 10 bases lay between the germline ends. Germline V lookup: CDR1 LGHNA, CDR2 YSLEER. The length of the CDR3 is 13 residues.

The table lists this clonotype with a count of one. Within a library made for alpha chains, this beta chain is off target, and its count is uninformative. This chain joins TRBV5-1 and TRBJ2-1, with D unresolved. V was trimmed by 0 bases and J by 15 bases, leaving 10 bases between them. The germline V gene encodes CDR1 SGHRS and CDR2 YFSETQ. This CDR3 has 11 amino acids. This CDR3 reads CASSLELERFF. For the CDR3, the DNA is TGCGCCAGCAGCTTGGAGCTCGAGAGGTTCTTC.

Concerning this clonotype itself: As an off-target read in a library built for alpha chains, this beta chain has a frequency of little significance. The rearrangement uses TRBV12-3 or TRBV12-4 and TRBJ2-2, with D possibly matching TRBD1 (6 bases). The CDR3 consists of 16 residues. V lost 6 bases and J 1 base, leaving 15 bases between the germline ends. The CDR3 sequence is CASRYRGHENTGELFF. The CDR3, as DNA: TGTGCCAGCAGGTACCGGGGACATGAGAACACCGGGGAGCTGTTTTTT.

This clonotype was detected ten times or more. Found in a library prepared for alpha chains, this beta chain is an off-target read, and its abundance has little meaning. The V gene is TRBV3-1, the J gene TRBJ2-1; TRBD2 matches 10 bases. CDR3 length: 22 residues. Germline CDR1 and CDR2: LGHDT and YNNKEL (reference sequence). Trimming cost V 0 bases and J 0 bases; bases outside gene matches: 17. The CDR3, as DNA: TGTGCCAGCAGCCAAGAAAGGTCTCCCTCTAGCGGGGGCCCCTCCTCCTACAATGAGCAGTTCTTC. Its translation is CASSQERSPSSGGPSSYNEQFF.

This clonotype qualifies as large. The library was designed around alpha chains, so this beta chain is a stray read whose abundance carries little weight. The chain is built from TRBV6-2 or TRBV6-3 and TRBJ2-7, with D perhaps given as TRBD1 or TRBD2 (5 bases each). V was clipped by 6 bases and J by 2 bases, with 11 bases between them. Germline V gene sequence: CDR1 MNHEY, CDR2 SVGEGT. The CDR3 runs 13 residues. CDR3 amino acids: CASSPRGTYEQYF. The CDR3 DNA reads TGTGCCAGCAGCCCGAGGGGAACCTACGAGCAGTACTTC.

To note about this clonotype: This beta chain slipped into a library made for alpha chains as a stray read, so its size is not meaningful. The rearrangement links TRBV20-1 to TRBJ2-7; TRBD2 is a possible D gene (5 bases). Germline CDR1 and CDR2: DFQATT and SNEGSKA (reference sequence). The CDR3 has 11 residues. V gave up 3 bases and J gave up 6 bases, with 9 bases separating them. The CDR3 sequence: CSASLAFEQYF. In DNA, the CDR3 is TGCAGTGCTAGTTTAGCGTTCGAGCAGTACTTC.

By its share, this clonotype is medium-sized. A library prepared for alpha chains yielded this beta chain as an off-target read; its size is of little meaning. This chain links TRBV20-1 with TRBJ2-1; D remains unclear. This CDR3 contains 13 residues. The V gene lost 3 bases and the J gene lost 3 bases, with 9 bases spanning the gap. Germline V gives CDR1 DFQATT, CDR2 SNEGSKA (reference sequence). The DNA of the CDR3 is TGCAGTGCTAGTACGGAGCGCTACAATGAGCAGTTCTTC. It specifies CSASTERYNEQFF.

This clonotype was detected many times. This beta chain turned up in a library designed for alpha chains; as an off-target read, its abundance says little. CDR3 nucleotide sequence: TGTGCCAGCAGCTTAACCCAGGGTGTCGACGAGCAGTACTTC. Amino acids: CASSLTQGVDEQYF. The chain recombines TRBV7-6 with TRBJ2-7; tentative D call: TRBD1 (5 bases). The CDR3 length is 14 residues. V was cut by 2 bases and J by 5 bases, with 13 bases left in between. In germline, CDR1 is SGHVS, CDR2 FNYEAQ.